This TCR beta chain appears in the sequencing data of a study of Graves' ophthalmopathy and Graves' hyperthyroidism. The V and J ends lost 5 bases and 2 bases respectively, with 6 bases between them. The CDR3 sequence is 12 residues long. Per the germline V gene, CDR1 is MNHEY and CDR2 is SMNVEV (reference sequence). TCR beta CDR3 amplification used RNA transcripts. First-round RT-PCR employed HTBI primers, with a second-round multiplex PCR after it. TCRdb re-called the multiplex PCR reads through MiXCR, storing one row per CDR3 protein. The sample lists 650,000 to 800,000 distinct CDR3 sequences, over 40% occurring once.

What was sequenced was peripheral blood. The V call is TRBV27, the J call TRBJ1-2; D uncertain. The sequence was collected from an adult man with Graves' ophthalmopathy. Here the CDR3 DNA reads TGTGCCAGCAGTACGCAGAACTATGGCTACACCTTC. Translated: CASSTQNYGYTF.